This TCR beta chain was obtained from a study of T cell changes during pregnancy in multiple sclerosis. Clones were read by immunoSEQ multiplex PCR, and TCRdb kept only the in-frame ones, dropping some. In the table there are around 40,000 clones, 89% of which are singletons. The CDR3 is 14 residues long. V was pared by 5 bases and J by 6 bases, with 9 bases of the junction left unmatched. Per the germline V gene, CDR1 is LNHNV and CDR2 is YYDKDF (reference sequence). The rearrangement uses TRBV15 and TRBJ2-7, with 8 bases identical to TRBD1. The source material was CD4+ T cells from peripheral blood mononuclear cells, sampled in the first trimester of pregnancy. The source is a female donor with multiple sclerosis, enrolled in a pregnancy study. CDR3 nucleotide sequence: TGTGCCACCAGCCCTGGGGGGACAGGAACCGAGCAGTACTTC. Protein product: CATSPGGTGTEQYF.